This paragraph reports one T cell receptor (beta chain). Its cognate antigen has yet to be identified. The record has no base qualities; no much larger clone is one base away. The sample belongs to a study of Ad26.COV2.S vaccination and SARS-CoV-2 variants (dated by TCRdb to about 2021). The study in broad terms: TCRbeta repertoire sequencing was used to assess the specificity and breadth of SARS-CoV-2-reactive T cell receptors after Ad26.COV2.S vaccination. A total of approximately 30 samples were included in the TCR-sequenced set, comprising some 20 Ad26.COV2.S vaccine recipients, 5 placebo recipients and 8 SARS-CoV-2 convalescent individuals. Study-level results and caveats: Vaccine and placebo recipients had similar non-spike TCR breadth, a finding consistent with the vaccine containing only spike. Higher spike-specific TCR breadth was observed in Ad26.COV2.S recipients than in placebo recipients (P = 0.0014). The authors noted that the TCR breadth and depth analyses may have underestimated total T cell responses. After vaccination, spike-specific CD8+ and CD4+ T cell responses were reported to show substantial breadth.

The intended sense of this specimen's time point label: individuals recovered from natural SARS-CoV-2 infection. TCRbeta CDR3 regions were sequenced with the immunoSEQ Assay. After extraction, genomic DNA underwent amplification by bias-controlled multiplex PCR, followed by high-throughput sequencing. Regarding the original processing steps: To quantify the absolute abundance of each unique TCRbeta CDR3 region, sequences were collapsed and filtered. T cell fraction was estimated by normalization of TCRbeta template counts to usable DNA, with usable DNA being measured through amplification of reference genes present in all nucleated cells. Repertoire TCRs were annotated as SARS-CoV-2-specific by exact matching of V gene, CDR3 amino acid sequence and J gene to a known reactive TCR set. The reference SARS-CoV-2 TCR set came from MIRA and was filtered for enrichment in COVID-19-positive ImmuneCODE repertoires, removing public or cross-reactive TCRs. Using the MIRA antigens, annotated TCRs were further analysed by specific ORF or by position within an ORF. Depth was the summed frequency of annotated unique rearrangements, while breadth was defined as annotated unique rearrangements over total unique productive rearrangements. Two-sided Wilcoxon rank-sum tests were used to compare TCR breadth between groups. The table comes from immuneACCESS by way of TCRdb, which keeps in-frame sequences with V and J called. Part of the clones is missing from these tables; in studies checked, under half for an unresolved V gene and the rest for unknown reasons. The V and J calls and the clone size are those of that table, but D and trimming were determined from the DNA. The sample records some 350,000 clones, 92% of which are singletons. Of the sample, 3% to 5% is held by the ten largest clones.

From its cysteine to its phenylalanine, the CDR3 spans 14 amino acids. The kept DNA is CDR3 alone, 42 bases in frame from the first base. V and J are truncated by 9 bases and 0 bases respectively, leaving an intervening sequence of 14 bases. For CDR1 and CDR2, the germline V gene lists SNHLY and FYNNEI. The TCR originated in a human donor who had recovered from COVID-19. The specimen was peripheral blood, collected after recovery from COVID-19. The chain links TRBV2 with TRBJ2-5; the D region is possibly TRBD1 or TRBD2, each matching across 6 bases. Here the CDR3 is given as CARNKGGNQETQYF. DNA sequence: TGTGCCAGAAACAAAGGGGGGAACCAAGAGACCCAGTACTTC.